This entry describes one T cell receptor beta chain. Which antigen it targets is not known. Qualities for individual bases were not recorded, and no much larger clone is one base off. CDR1 SEHNR and CDR2 FQNEAQ are derived from the germline V gene (reference sequence). V sheds 4 bases and J sheds 8 bases, leaving 18 bases between their ends. Inclusive of the bounding cysteine and phenylalanine, the CDR3 is 15 residues long. Only CDR3 DNA is held: 45 bases, read in frame from base 1. The CDR3 regions of human TCRbeta chains were analyzed by immunosequencing. The study's own analysis went as follows. TCRs in the repertoires were matched against a reference library of SARS-CoV-2-specific TCRs that had been generated with the MIRA antigen-specificity platform. Breadth was defined as the fraction of unique TCRs that were SARS-CoV-2-associated, and depth was defined as the fraction of total T cells that were SARS-CoV-2-associated. Using the MIRA data, each spike-specific TCR was mapped to the spike region that the TCR reacts to and placed in a CD4 or CD8 class. Log10-transformed breadth and depth values were compared by one-way ANOVA with Sidak's multiple comparisons tests. As stored in TCRdb, this immuneACCESS dataset retains in-frame rearrangements with V and J assigned. A fraction of the clones does not appear; measured against another copy, unresolved V genes explain less than half of the discrepancy, and the remainder lacks a known reason. The D gene and trimming were derived from the DNA, and the V and J assignments and clone size from that table. This sample lists under 170,000 clones; 94% were detected once. Around 1.3% of the sample is in the top ten clones.

This entry comes from a study of T cell responses to AZD1222 COVID-19 vaccine (dated by TCRdb to about 2021). About the investigation overall: AZD1222 recipients given second doses at about 4 weeks or at about 12 weeks were pooled, since spike-specific TCR depth and breadth were not found to differ between the two schedules. TCR sequencing was performed for fewer than 250 trial participants, of whom 200 to 220 were given two doses of AZD1222 and around 26 were given two doses of MenACWY control vaccine. Trial participants were enrolled by age into 18-55, 56-69 and 70-plus year subgroups, with approximately 150, 28 and 58 TCR-sequenced participants respectively.

According to the study, the label for this sample's time point signals: baseline before first vaccination. The vaccinee samples were drawn from two UK trials, COV001 and COV002, one of which was a single-blind randomized controlled phase 2/3 trial testing AZD1222 (ChAdOx1 nCoV-19) in healthy adults. For TCRbeta chain sequencing, PBMC samples were collected from trial participants at day 0 and at day 28 after the second dose. Paper-wide results and their limitations: Conclusions about previously exposed vaccinees are limited, since just five or six AZD1222 recipients were seropositive for SARS-CoV-2 at baseline. Reportedly, almost half of the unique spike-specific TCRs recognized epitopes lying outside the regions that are mutated in the B.1.351 and B.1.1.7 variants. Most participants were white British and females outnumbered males, and the authors suggested that clonal diversity may have been underestimated. The 56-69-year group was small, and its depth increase did not reach significance, likely because of low power. Vaccine-associated CD4 TCRs spanned the whole spike protein, with dominant responses in regions 160-218 and 743-854. A significant rise in spike-specific TCR breadth and depth was observed after two AZD1222 doses relative to day 0 and relative to MenACWY recipients. No day 14 peak-response samples were available, so repertoires were characterized only after the peak T cell response.

This TCR was sampled from an adult in good health. In this chain, TRBV7-9 is recombined with TRBJ2-1; the D region is possibly TRBD1 or TRBD2, each matching across 6 bases. Sample: peripheral blood, taken on day 0 of AZD1222 vaccination. The encoded CDR3 is CASSYVDWGADEQFF. The bases read TGTGCCAGCAGCTACGTGGATTGGGGGGCCGATGAGCAGTTCTTC.